The 23 T cell receptor beta chains in this list originate from one sample, sequenced in a study of technical replicates of blood from several donors. Generated by immunoSEQ multiplex PCR, the TCRdb table keeps only in-frame clones and is missing some. Among some 94,000 clones listed, roughly 94% were seen once. The sample comprised T cells isolated from PBMCs. These receptor sequences come from a human donor in good health.

This CDR3 is CASSLEGALNTEAFF. The CDR3 region has the DNA TGTGCCAGCAGCTTAGAAGGGGCCCTAAACACTGAAGCTTTCTTT. V and J are TRBV7-9 and TRBJ1-1; TRBD1 might be the D (5 bases). Deletions cut 1 base from V and 2 bases from J, with 11 bases between. The germline V gene has CDR1 SEHNR and CDR2 FQNEAQ (reference sequence). The length of the CDR3 is 15 residues.

This chain connects TRBV19 to TRBJ2-1, with TRBD2 matching 12 bases. The junction had 5 bases not matched to a gene; V was cut back by 8 bases and J by 9 bases. Germline lookup yields CDR1 LNHDA and CDR2 SQIVND (reference sequence). The CDR3 length is 13 residues. The DNA of the CDR3 is TGTGCCAGTGGACTAGCGGGGCCTTTTGAGCAGTTCTTC. This codes for CASGLAGPFEQFF. Combining the CDR3 with reference TRBV19 and TRBJ2-1 gives the whole variable domain DGGITQSPKYLFRKEGQNVTLSCEQNLNHDAMYWYRQDPGQGLRLIYYSQIVNDFQKGDIAEGYSVSREKKESFPLTVTSAQKNPTAFYLCASGLAGPFEQFFGPGTRLTVL.

This clone was seen just once. This CDR3 reads CASSPPGLAGSSYNEQFF. The CDR3 bases are TGTGCCAGCAGTCCCCCGGGACTAGCGGGGAGCTCCTACAATGAGCAGTTCTTC. The chain uses TRBV28 and TRBJ2-1; 13 bases fit TRBD2. The V and J ends lost 5 bases and 0 bases, in that order; junction bases with no gene match: 7. The germline V gene encodes CDR1 MDHEN and CDR2 SYDVKM. This CDR3 has 18 amino acids.

V gene TRBV19 combines with J gene TRBJ2-3; tentatively, D is TRBD1 (5 bases). The ends were cut back, 4 bases at V and 3 bases at J, with 8 bases in the middle. This CDR3 contains 13 residues. Germline CDR1 is LNHDA and CDR2 is SQIVND (reference sequence). The CDR3 loop is CASSKGRTDTQYF. The CDR3 nucleotides are TGTGCCAGTAGTAAGGGGCGAACAGATACGCAGTATTTT.

V is TRBV6-5 and J is TRBJ2-7, with 7 bases lining up with TRBD1. The CDR3 spans 15 residues. Germline lookup yields CDR1 MNHEY and CDR2 SVGAGI. The J segment lost 2 bases and the V segment lost 5 bases, leaving 9 bases of the junction unmatched. CDR3: CASSTTGTATYEQYF. CDR3 DNA: TGTGCCAGCAGTACTACCGGGACAGCAACCTACGAGCAGTACTTC.

The chain joins TRBV5-6 to TRBJ1-1; TRBD1 agrees at 8 bases. The CDR3 extends over 14 amino acids. Germline CDR1 and CDR2: SGHDT and YYEEEE. With 4 bases clipped from V and 6 bases from J, the junction kept 8 bases outside the gene matches. CDR3 in amino acids: CASSADREVPEAFF. Here the CDR3 DNA reads TGTGCCAGCAGCGCGGACAGGGAGGTACCTGAAGCTTTCTTT.

The chain links TRBV6-1 to TRBJ2-1, with 13 bases identical to TRBD2. The trim removed 9 bases at V and 8 bases at J, leaving 10 bases unmatched. This CDR3 spans 15 amino acids. Looked up from germline, CDR1 is MNHNS and CDR2 is SASEGT. The CDR3 protein is CASGLAGDLVDEQFF. In DNA form, the CDR3 reads TGTGCCAGTGGACTAGCGGGGGACTTAGTTGATGAGCAGTTCTTC.

The gene calls are TRBV28 and TRBJ2-7; D perhaps matches TRBD2 (6 bases). V lost 3 bases and J lost 3, with 15 bases in between. Germline V CDR1 and CDR2: MDHEN, SYDVKM. The CDR3 extends over 15 amino acids. The CDR3 DNA is TGTGCCAGCAGTTTTACCGGGGCGGGAAACTACGAGCAGTACTTC. This translates into CASSFTGAGNYEQYF.

The chain is built from TRBV6-5 and TRBJ2-3; TRBD2 agrees at 10 bases. The CDR3 is 14 residues long. V dropped 11 bases and J dropped 4; count of bases not matched to a gene: 9. Per germline, CDR1 MNHEY and CDR2 SVGAGI. For the CDR3, the DNA is TGTGCCGTCCGAGCGGGAGGGCCTGCAGATACGCAGTATTTT. It yields the protein CAVRAGGPADTQYF.

The chain employs TRBV19 and TRBJ2-2; the D gene is possibly TRBD1 (6 bases). CDR3 length: 16 residues. Per the germline V gene, CDR1 is LNHDA and CDR2 is SQIVND (reference sequence). V lost 1 base to trimming and J lost 3 bases, with 12 bases between them. CDR3 sequence (DNA): TGTGCCAGTAGTATAGGCCCCTACAGGGACACCGGGGAGCTGTTTTTT. It translates to CASSIGPYRDTGELFF.

The V call is TRBV30, the J call TRBJ2-2; a possible D gene is TRBD2 (5 bases). V was pared by 2 bases and J by 3 bases, with 10 bases between. The germline V gene has CDR1 GTSNPN and CDR2 SVGIG (reference sequence). This CDR3 region has 14 residues. The DNA of the CDR3 is TGTGCCTGGAGTCGACTAACATACACCGGGGAGCTGTTTTTT. Its translation is CAWSRLTYTGELFF.

The chain employs TRBV19 and TRBJ2-1, with 15 bases matching TRBD2. Per germline, CDR1 LNHDA and CDR2 SQIVND (reference sequence). There are 16 residues in the CDR3. V gave up 5 bases and J gave up 9 bases; unmatched junction bases: 8. In nucleotides, the CDR3 is TGTGCCAGTAGTGCTGGACTAGCGGGAGGGAGGGGTGAGCAGTTCTTC. Its protein product is CASSAGLAGGRGEQFF.

This clone was recorded only once. The V and J genes are TRBV4-3 and TRBJ2-1, with D tentatively TRBD2 (5 bases). V was trimmed by 0 bases and J by 8 bases, leaving 17 bases between them. Germline CDR1 is LGHNA and CDR2 is YSLEER. This CDR3 region has 16 residues. CDR3 DNA: TGCGCCAGCAGCCAAGATGGTTGGGCTAGCTTTGATGAGCAGTTCTTC. This sequence encodes CASSQDGWASFDEQFF.

The rearrangement uses TRBV11-2 and TRBJ2-7; D is perhaps TRBD2 (6 bases). Germline V gives CDR1 SGHAT, CDR2 FQNNGV. Trimming took 2 bases from V and 7 from J, leaving 18 bases between them. This CDR3 comprises 15 residues. In DNA, the CDR3 is TGTGCCAGCAGCTTATATACTAGCCAAGTCCAAGAGCAGTACTTC. Encoded protein: CASSLYTSQVQEQYF.

J is TRBJ1-1 and V is TRBV5-6, with D perhaps matching TRBD1 (5 bases). Deletions cut 0 bases from V and 11 bases from J, with 11 bases between. The CDR3 length is 12 residues. CDR1 SGHDT and CDR2 YYEEEE come from the germline V gene. The CDR3 here is CASSLEGHGAFF. CDR3 in DNA: TGTGCCAGCAGCTTGGAGGGGCATGGGGCTTTCTTT.

The chain joins TRBV9 to TRBJ2-1; D is unresolved. Per germline, CDR1 SGDLS and CDR2 YYNGEE. This CDR3 comprises 14 residues. With 0 bases removed from V and 7 bases from J, the gap between germline ends came to 11 bases. In DNA form, the CDR3 reads TGTGCCAGCAGCGTAGCCTCGACTGTTAATGAGCAGTTCTTC. The encoded protein is CASSVASTVNEQFF.

The chain combines TRBV5-1 with TRBJ2-3, with D possibly matching TRBD2 (6 bases). There are 15 residues in the CDR3. The germline V gene has CDR1 SGHRS and CDR2 YFSETQ. Trimming removed 1 base from V and 4 bases from J, with 13 bases in between. The CDR3 bases are TGCGCCAGCAGCTTGCTTTTAAGGGAGGCAGATACGCAGTATTTT. This sequence encodes CASSLLLREADTQYF.

In its sample, this clone was seen once. V and J are TRBV30 and TRBJ2-2, with 11 nucleotides matching TRBD2. The CDR3 is made up of 17 amino acids. Looked up from germline, CDR1 is GTSNPN and CDR2 is SVGIG (reference sequence). Unmatched junction bases numbered 11, after V lost 5 bases and J lost 3 bases. CDR3: CAWQFARTSGYTGELFF. Here the CDR3 DNA reads TGTGCCTGGCAATTCGCTCGGACTAGCGGGTACACCGGGGAGCTGTTTTTT. Drawing the rest from reference TRBV30 and TRBJ2-2, the complete variable domain is SQTIHQWPATLVQPVGSPLSLECTVEGTSNPNLYWYRQAAGRGLQLLFYSVGIGQISSEVPQNLSASRPQDRQFILSSKKLLLSDSGFYLCAWQFARTSGYTGELFFGEGSRLTVL.

The chain recombines TRBV4-1 with TRBJ2-7; maybe TRBD1 (6 bases). The CDR3 covers 13 residues. V shed 1 base and J shed 3 bases, with 7 bases lying between them. Germline assignment: CDR1 MGHRA and CDR2 YSYEKL. CDR3 nucleotide sequence: TGCGCCAGCAGCCAAGCGGACAGCTACGAGCAGTACTTC. This encodes CASSQADSYEQYF.

The rearrangement links TRBV6-6 to TRBJ2-7, with D possibly matching TRBD1 (6 bases). The CDR3 runs to 15 residues. The V gene's germline CDR1 is MNHNY and CDR2 SVGAGI (reference sequence). The V gene lost 2 bases and the J gene lost 0 bases, with 11 bases spanning the gap. The CDR3 protein is CASSYKDSFSYEQYF. The DNA of the CDR3 is TGTGCCAGCAGTTACAAGGACAGCTTCTCCTACGAGCAGTACTTC.

The chain is built from TRBV7-3 and TRBJ2-7; 9 bases are a match to TRBD1. The germline V gene has CDR1 SGHTA and CDR2 FQGTGA. The CDR3 is made up of 18 amino acids. V shed 1 base, J shed 1 base, and the junction held 11 bases outside the gene matches. The chain's CDR3 is CASSLSLAGQGASYEQYF. The CDR3 DNA is TGTGCCAGCAGCTTAAGTCTTGCGGGACAGGGAGCATCCTACGAGCAGTACTTC.

This clone showed up just once. J is TRBJ1-5 and V is TRBV19, with 9 positions matching TRBD1. Germline CDR1 is LNHDA and CDR2 is SQIVND (reference sequence). Trimming at V came to 6 bases and at J to 5 bases, leaving 2 bases not matched to a gene. The CDR3 totals 13 residues. For the CDR3, the DNA is TGTGCCAGTAGCCGGACAGGGGATCAGCCCCAGCATTTT. It yields the protein CASSRTGDQPQHF.

The J gene is TRBJ2-2, the V gene TRBV2, with 8 bases fitting TRBD2. V lost 4 bases and J lost 5; bases outside the gene matches: 6. This CDR3 region has 15 residues. Germline loops: CDR1 SNHLY, CDR2 FYNNEI. This CDR3 is CASSVSGTRTGELFF. In nucleotides, the CDR3 is TGTGCCAGCAGTGTTAGCGGGACGAGGACCGGGGAGCTGTTTTTT.